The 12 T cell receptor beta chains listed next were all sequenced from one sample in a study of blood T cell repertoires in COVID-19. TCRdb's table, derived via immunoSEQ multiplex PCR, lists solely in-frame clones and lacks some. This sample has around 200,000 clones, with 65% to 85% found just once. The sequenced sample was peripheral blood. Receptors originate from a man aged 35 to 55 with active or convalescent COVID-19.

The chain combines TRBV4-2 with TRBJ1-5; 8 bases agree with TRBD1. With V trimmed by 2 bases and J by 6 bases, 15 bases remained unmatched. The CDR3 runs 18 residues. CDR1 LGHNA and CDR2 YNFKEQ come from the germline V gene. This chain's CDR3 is CASSQQGALGKTVQPQHF. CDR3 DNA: TGTGCCAGCAGCCAACAGGGGGCGCTTGGAAAAACCGTTCAGCCCCAGCATTTT.

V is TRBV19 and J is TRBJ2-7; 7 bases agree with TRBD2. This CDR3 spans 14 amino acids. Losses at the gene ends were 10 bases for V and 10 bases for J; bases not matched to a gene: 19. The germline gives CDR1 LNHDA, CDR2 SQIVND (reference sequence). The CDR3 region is CANTPPGRGLYQYF. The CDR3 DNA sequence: TGTGCCAACACCCCTCCTGGGCGGGGGTTGTATCAGTACTTC.

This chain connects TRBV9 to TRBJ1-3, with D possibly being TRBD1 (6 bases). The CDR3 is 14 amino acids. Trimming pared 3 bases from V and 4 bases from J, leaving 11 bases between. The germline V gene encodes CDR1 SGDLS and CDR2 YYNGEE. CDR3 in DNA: TGTGCCAGCAGCGCGGACAGCACCGGAAACACCATATATTTT. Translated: CASSADSTGNTIYF.

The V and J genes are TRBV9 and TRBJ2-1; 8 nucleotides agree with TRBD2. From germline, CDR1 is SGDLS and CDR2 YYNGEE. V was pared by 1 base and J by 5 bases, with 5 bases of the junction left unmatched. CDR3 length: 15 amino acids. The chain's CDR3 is CASSVIGRDNNEQFF. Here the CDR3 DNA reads TGTGCCAGCAGCGTAATCGGGAGGGACAACAATGAGCAGTTCTTC.

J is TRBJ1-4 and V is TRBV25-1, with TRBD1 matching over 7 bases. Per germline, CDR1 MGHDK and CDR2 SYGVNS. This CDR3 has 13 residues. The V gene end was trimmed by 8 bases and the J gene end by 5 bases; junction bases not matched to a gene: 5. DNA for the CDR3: TGTGCCAGCCGGGACAGCACCAATGAAAAACTGTTTTTT. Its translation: CASRDSTNEKLFF.

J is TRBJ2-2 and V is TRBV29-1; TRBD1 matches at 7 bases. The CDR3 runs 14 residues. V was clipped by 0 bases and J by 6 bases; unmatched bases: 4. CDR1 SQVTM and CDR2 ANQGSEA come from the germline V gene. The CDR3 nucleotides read TGCAGCGTTGAAGAGCAGCAGGGGGCCGGGGAGCTGTTTTTT. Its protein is CSVEEQQGAGELFF.

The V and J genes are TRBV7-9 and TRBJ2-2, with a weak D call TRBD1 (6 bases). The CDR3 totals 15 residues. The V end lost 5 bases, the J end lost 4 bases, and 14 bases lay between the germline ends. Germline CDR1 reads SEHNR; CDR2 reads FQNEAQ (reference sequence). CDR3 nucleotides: TGTGCCAGCAGCCCAGGTGGGACATTCACCGGGGAGCTGTTTTTT. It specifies CASSPGGTFTGELFF.

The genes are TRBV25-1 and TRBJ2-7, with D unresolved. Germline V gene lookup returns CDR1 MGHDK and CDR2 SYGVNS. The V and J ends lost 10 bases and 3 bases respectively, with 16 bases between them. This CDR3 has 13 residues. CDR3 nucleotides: TGTGCCACCCAAGACCAGGTCCGCTACGAGCAGTACTTC. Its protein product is CATQDQVRYEQYF.

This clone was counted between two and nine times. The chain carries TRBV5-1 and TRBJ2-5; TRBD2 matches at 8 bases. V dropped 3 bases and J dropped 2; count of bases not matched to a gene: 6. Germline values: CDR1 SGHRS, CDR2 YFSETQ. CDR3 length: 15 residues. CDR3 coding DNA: TGCGCCAGCAGCTCCCGGGGGGGCAGACAAGAGACCCAGTACTTC. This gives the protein CASSSRGGRQETQYF. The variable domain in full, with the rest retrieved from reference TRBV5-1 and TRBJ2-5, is KAGVTQTPRYLIKTRGQQVTLSCSPISGHRSVSWYQQTPGQGLQFLFEYFSETQRNKGNFPGRFSGRQFSNSRSEMNVSTLELGDSALYLCASSSRGGRQETQYFGPGTRLLVL.

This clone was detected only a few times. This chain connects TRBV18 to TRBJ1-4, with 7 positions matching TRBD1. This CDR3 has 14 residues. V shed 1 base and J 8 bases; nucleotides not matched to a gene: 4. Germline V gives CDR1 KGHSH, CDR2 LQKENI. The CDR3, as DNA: TGTGCCAGCTCACCACAGGGGGCGAACGAAAAACTGTTTTTT. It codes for CASSPQGANEKLFF.

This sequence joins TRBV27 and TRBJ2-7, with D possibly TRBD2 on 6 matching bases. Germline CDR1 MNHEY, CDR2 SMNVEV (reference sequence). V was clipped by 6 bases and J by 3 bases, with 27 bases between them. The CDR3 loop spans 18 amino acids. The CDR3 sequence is CASSPAPPGTGVYYEQYF. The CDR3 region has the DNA TGTGCCAGCAGCCCCGCCCCCCCCGGGACGGGGGTTTACTACGAGCAGTACTTC.

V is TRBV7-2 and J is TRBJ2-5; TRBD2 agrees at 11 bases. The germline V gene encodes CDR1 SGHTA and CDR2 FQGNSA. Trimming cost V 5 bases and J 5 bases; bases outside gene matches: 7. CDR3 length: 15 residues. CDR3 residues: CASSPSSSGGETQYF. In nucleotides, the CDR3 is TGTGCCAGCAGCCCGTCCTCTAGCGGGGGGGAGACCCAGTACTTC. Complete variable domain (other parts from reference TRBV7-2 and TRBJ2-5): GAGVSQSPSNKVTEKGKDVELRCDPISGHTALYWYRQSLGQGLEFLIYFQGNSAPDKSGLPSDRFSAERTGGSVSTLTIQRTQQEDSAVYLCASSPSSSGGETQYFGPGTRLLVL.